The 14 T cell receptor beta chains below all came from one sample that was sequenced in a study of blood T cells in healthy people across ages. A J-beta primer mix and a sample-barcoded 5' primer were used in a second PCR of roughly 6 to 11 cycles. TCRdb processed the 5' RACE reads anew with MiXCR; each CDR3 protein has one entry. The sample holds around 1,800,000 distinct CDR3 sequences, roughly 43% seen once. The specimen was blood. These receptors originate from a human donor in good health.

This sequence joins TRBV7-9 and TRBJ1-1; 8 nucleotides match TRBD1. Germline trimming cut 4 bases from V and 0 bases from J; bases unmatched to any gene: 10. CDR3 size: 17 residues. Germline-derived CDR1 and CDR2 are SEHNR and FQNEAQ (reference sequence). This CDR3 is CASSSGTGTGLNTEAFF. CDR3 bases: TGTGCCAGCAGCTCGGGAACCGGGACAGGCCTGAACACTGAAGCTTTCTTT.

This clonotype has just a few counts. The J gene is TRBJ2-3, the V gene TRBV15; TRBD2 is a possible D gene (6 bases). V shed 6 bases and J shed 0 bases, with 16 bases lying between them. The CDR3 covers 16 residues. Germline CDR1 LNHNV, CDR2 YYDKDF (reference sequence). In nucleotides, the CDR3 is TGTGCCACCAGGTTTGGCGGGGCCTTCAGCACAGATACGCAGTATTTT. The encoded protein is CATRFGGAFSTDTQYF.

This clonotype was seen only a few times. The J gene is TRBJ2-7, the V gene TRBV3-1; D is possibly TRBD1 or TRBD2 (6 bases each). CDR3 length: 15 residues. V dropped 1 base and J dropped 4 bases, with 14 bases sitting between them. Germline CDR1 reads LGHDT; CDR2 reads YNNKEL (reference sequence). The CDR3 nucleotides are TGTGCCAGCAGCCAAGTTGAAGGGGGGAGATACGAGCAGTACTTC. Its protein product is CASSQVEGGRYEQYF.

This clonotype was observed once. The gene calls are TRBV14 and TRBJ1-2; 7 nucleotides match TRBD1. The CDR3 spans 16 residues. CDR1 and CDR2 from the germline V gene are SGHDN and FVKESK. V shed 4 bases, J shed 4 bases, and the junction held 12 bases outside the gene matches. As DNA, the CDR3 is TGTGCCAGCAGCCCGCGGACAGGAGCTTCAGGCTATGGCTACACCTTC. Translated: CASSPRTGASGYGYTF.

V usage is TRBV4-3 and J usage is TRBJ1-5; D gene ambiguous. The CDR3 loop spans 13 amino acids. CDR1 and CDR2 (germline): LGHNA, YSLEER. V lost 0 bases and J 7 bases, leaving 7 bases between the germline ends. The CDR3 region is CASSQEGYQPQHF. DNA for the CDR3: TGCGCCAGCAGCCAAGAGGGGTACCAGCCCCAGCATTTT.

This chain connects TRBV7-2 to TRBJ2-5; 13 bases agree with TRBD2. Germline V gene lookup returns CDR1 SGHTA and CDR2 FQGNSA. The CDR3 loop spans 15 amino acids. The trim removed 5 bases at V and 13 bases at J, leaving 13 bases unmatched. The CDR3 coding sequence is TGTGCCAGCAGCCTAACTAGCGGGGGGGCCCACGAGCGGTACTTC. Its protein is CASSLTSGGAHERYF.

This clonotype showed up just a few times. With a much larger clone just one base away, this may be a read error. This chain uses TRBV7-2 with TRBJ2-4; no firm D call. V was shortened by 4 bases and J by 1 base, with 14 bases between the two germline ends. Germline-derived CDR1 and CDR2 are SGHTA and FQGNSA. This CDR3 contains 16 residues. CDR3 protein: CASSSDRTAAKNIQYF. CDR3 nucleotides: TGTGCCAGCAGCTCCGATCGGACGGCGGCCAAAAACATTCAGTACTTC.

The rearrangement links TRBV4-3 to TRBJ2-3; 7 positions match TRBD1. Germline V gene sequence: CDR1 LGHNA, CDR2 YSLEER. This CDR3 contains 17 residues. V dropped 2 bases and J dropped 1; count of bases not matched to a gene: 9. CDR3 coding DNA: TGCGCCAGCAGCCAAATGGACAGGTCTTGGGGCACAGATACGCAGTATTTT. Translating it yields CASSQMDRSWGTDTQYF.

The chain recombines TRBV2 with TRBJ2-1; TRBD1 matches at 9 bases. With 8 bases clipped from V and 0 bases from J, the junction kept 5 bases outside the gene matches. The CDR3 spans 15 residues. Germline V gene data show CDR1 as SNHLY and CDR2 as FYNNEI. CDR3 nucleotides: TGTGCCAGCGGAGAGACAGGGGGCTCCTACAATGAGCAGTTCTTC. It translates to CASGETGGSYNEQFF.

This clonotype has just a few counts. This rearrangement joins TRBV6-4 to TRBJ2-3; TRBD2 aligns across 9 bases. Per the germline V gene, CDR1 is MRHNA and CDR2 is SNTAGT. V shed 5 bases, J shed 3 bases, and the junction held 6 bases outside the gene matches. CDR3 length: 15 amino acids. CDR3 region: CASSPFSGGTDTQYF. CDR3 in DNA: TGTGCCAGCAGTCCGTTTAGCGGGGGAACAGATACGCAGTATTTT.

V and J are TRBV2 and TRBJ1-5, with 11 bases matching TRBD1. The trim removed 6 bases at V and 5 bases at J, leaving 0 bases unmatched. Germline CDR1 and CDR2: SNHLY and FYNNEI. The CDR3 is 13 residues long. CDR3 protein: CASRGQGDQPQHF. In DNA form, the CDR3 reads TGTGCCAGCAGGGGACAGGGGGATCAGCCCCAGCATTTT.

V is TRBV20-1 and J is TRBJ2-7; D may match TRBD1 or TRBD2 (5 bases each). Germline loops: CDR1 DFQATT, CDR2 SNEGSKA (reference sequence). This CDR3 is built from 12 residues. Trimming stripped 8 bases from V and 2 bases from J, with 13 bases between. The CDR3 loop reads CSLGRTAYEQYF. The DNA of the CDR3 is TGCAGTTTGGGACGAACCGCCTACGAGCAGTACTTC.

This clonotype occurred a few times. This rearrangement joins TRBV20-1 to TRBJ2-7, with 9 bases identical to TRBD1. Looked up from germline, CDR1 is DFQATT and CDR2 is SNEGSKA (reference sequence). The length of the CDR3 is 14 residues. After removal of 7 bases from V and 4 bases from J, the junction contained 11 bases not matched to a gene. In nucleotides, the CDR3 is TGCAGTGGTGTCCCGACAGGGGGGCAGTACGAGCAGTACTTC. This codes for CSGVPTGGQYEQYF.

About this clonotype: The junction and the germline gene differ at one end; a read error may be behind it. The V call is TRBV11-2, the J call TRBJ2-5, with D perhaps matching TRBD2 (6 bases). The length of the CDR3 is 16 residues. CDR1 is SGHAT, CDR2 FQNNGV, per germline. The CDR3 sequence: CASGLWGRRAQETQYF. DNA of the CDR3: TGTGCCAGCGGCTTGTGGGGTAGGAGGGCCCAAGAGACCCAGTACTTT.